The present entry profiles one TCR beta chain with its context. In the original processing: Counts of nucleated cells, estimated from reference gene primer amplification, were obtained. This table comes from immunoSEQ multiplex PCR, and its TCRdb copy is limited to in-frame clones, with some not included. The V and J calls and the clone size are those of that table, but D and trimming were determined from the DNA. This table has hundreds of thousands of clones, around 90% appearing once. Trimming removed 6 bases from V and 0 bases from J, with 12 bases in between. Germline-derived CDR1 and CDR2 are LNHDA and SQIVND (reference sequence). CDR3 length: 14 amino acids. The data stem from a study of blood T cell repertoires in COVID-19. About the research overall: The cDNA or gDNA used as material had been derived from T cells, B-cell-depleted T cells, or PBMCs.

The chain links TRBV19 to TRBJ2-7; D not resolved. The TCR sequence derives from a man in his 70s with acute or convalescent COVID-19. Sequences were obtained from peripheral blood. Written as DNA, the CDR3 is TGTGCCAGTAGGAGAAGCGCCCGCTCCTACGAGCAGTACTTC. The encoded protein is CASRRSARSYEQYF.